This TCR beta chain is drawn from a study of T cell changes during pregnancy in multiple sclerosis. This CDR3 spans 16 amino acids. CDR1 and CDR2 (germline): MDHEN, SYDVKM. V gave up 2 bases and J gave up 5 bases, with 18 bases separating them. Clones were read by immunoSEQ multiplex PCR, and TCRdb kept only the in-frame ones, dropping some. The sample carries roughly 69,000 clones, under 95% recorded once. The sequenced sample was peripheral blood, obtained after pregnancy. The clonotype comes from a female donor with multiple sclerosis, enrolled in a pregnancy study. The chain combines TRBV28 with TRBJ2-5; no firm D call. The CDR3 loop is CASSLARQSRWETQYF. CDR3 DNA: TGTGCCAGCAGTTTAGCTCGGCAATCCAGGTGGGAGACCCAGTACTTC. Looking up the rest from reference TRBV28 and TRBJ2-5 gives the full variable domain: DVKVTQSSRYLVKRTGEKVFLECVQDMDHENMFWYRQDPGLGLRLIYFSYDVKMKEKGDIPEGYSVSREKKERFSLILESASTNQTSMYLCASSLARQSRWETQYFGPGTRLLVL.